Each of the 2 T cell receptor beta chains below was sequenced from the same sample in a study of T cells in Graves' hyperthyroidism and ophthalmopathy. What was amplified from RNA transcripts were TCR beta CDR3 regions. The HTBI set primed first-round TCR CDR3 RT-PCR. One entry per CDR3 protein results from TCRdb running MiXCR on the multiplex PCR reads. This sample has about 540,000 distinct CDR3 sequences, with roughly 46% found just once. Sequenced sample: peripheral blood or thyroid tissue (not recorded which). These receptors were obtained from a woman younger than 30 with Graves' hyperthyroidism.

This clonotype was detected only a few times. The chain combines TRBV12-3 or TRBV12-4 with TRBJ1-1, with D tentatively TRBD1 (5 bases). V lost 3 bases and J 6 bases, leaving 17 bases between the germline ends. The CDR3 runs to 15 residues. CDR3 loop: CASSFYEGLGAEAFF. The CDR3 nucleotides read TGTGCCAGCAGTTTCTATGAGGGGTTAGGGGCTGAAGCTTTCTTT.

This clonotype came up many times. This chain uses TRBV7-9 with TRBJ1-6; D gene ambiguous. CDR1 is SEHNR, CDR2 FQNEAQ, per germline (reference sequence). Trimming stripped 5 bases from V and 7 bases from J, with 6 bases between. CDR3 length: 12 amino acids. CDR3 bases: TGTGCCAGCAGCGCAATCAATTCACCCCTCCACTTT. Its translation is CASSAINSPLHF.